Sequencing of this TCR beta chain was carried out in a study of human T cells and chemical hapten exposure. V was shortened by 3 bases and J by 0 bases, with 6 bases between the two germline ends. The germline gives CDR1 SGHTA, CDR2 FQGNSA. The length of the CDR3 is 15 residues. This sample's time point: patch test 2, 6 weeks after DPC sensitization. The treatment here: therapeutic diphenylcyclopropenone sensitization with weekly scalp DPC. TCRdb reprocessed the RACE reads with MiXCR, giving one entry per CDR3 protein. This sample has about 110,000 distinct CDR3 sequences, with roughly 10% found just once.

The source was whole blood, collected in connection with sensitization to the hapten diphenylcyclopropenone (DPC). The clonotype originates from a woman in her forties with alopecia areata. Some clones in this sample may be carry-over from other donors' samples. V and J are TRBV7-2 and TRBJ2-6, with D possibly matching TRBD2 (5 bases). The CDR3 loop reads CASSFGGSGANVLTF. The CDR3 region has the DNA TGTGCCAGCAGCTTCGGAGGCTCTGGGGCCAACGTCCTGACTTTC.